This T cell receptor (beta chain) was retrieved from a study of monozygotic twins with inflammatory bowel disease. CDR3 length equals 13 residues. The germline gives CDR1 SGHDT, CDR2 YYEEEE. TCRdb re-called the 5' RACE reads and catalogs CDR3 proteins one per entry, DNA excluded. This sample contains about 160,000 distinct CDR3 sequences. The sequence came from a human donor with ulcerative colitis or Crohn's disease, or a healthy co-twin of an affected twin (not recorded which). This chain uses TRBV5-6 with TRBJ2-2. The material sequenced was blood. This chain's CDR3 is CASSLEVTGELFF.